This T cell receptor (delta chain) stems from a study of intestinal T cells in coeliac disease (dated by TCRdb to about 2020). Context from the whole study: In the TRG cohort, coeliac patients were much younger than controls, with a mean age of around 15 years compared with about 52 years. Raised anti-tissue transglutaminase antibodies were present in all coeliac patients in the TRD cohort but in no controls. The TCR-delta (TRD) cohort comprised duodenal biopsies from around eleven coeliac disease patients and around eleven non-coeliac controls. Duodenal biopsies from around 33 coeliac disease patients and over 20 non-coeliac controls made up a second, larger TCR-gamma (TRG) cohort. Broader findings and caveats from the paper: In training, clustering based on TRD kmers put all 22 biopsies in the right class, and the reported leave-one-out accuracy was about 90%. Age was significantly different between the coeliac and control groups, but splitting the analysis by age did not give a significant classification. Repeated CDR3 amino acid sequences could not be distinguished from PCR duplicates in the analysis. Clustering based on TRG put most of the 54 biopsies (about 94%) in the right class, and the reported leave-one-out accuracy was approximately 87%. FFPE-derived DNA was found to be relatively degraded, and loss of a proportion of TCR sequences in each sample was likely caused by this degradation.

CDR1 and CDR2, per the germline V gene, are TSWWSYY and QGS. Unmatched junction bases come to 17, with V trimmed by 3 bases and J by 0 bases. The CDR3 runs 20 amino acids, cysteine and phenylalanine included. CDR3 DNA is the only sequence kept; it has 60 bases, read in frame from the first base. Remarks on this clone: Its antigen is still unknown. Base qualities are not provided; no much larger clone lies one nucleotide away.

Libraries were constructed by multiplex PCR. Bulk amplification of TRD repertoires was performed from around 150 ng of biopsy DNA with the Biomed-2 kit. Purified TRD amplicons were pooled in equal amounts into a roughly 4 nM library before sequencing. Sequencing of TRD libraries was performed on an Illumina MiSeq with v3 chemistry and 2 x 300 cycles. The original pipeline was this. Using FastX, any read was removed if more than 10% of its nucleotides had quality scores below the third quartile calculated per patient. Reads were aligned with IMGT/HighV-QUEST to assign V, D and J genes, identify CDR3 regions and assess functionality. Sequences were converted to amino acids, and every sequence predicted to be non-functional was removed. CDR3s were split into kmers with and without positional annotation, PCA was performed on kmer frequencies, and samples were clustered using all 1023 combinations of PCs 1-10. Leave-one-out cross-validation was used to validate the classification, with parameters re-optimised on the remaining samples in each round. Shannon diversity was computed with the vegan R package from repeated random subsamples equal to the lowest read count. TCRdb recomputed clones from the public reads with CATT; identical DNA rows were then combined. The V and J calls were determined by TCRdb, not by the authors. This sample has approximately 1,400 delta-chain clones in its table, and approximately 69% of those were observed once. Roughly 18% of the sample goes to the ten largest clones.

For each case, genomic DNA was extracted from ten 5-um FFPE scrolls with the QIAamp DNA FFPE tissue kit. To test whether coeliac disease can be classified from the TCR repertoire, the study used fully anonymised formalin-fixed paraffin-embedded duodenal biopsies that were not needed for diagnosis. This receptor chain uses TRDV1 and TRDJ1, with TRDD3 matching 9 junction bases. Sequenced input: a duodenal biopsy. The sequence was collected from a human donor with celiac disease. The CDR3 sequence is CALGDSTNALGDPYTDKLIF. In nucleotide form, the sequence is TGTGCTCTTGGGGATAGTACGAACGCACTGGGGGACCCGTACACCGATAAACTCATCTTT.